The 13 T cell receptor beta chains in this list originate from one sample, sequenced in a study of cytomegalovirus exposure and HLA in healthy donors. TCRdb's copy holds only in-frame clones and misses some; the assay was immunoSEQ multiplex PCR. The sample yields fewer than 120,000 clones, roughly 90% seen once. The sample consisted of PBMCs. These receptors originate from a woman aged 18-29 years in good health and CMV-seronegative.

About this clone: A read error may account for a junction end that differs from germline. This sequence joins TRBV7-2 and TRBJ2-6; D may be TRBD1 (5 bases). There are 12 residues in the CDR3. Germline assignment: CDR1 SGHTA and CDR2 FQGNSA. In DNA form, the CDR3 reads TGTGCCAGCAGCTCAGTTAGGTCCGACAGAAGGTTC. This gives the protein CASSSVRSDRRF.

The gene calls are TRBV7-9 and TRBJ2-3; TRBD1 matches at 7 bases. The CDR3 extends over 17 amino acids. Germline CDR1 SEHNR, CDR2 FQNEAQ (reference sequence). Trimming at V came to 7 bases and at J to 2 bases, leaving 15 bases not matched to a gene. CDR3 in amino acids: CASNLPPGQINTDTQYF. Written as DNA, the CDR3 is TGTGCCAGCAATCTGCCCCCGGGACAGATTAACACAGATACGCAGTATTTT. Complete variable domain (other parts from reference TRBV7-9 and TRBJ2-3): DTGVSQNPRHKITKRGQNVTFRCDPISEHNRLYWYRQTLGQGPEFLTYFQNEAQLEKSRLLSDRFSAERPKGSFSTLEIQRTEQGDSAMYLCASNLPPGQINTDTQYFGPGTRLTVL.

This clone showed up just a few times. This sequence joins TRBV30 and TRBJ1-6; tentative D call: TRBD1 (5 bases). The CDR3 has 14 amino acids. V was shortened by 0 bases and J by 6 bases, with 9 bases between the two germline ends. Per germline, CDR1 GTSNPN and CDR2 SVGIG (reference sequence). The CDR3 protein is CAWSVSGFNSPLHF. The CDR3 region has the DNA TGTGCCTGGAGTGTATCAGGGTTTAATTCACCCCTCCACTTT.

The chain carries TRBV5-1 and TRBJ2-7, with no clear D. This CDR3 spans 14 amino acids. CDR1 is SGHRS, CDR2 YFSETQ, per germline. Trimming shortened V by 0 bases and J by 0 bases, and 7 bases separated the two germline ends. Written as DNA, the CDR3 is TGCGCCAGCAGCTTGGGTACAAGCTCCTACGAGCAGTACTTC. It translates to CASSLGTSSYEQYF.

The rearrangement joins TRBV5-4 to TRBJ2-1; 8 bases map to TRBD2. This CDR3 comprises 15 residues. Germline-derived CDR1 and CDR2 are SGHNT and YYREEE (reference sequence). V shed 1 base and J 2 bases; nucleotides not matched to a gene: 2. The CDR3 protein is CASSLPGGAYNEQFF. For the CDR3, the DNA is TGTGCCAGCAGCTTGCCCGGGGGGGCCTACAATGAGCAGTTCTTC.

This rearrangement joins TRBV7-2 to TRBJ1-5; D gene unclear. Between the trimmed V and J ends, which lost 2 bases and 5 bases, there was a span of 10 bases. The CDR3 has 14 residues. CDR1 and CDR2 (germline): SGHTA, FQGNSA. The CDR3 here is CASSLRGEYQPQHF. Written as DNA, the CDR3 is TGTGCCAGCAGCTTACGTGGGGAGTATCAGCCCCAGCATTTT.

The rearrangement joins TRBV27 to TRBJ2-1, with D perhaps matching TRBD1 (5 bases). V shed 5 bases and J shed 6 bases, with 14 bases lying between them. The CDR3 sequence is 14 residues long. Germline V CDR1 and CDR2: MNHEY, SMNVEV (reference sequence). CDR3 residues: CASSVGVVVNEQFF. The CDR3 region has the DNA TGTGCCAGCAGTGTAGGGGTGGTCGTCAATGAGCAGTTCTTC.

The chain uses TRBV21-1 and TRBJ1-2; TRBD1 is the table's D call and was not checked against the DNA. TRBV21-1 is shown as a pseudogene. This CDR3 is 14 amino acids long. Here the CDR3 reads CASSPTTGLRGYTF. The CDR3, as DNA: TGTGCCAGCAGCCCAACGACAGGCCTACGAGGCTACACCTTC.

The CDR3: CASSPTDNEQFF. The CDR3 nucleotides are TGTGCCAGCTCACCTACAGATAATGAGCAGTTCTTC. The chain employs TRBV18 and TRBJ2-1; no reliable D call. The CDR3 runs 12 residues. The V gene lost 3 bases and the J gene lost 7 bases, with 7 bases spanning the gap. CDR1 is KGHSH and CDR2 is LQKENI in the germline V gene.

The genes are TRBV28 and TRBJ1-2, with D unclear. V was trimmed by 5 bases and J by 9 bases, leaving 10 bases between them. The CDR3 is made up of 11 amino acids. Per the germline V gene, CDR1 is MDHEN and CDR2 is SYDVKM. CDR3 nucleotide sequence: TGTGCCAGCAGTGGCCAGGTGAGCTACACCTTC. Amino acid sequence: CASSGQVSYTF.

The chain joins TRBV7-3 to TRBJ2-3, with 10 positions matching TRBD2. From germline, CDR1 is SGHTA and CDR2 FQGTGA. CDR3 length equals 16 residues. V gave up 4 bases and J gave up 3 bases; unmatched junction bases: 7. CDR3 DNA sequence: TGTGCCAGCAGCTCACAAGCGGGGGGGCAGACAGATACGCAGTATTTT. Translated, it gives CASSSQAGGQTDTQYF.

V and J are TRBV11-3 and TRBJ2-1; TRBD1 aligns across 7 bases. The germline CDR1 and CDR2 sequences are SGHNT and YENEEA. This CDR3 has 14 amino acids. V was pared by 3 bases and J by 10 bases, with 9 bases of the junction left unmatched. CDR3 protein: CASSLARQGREQFF. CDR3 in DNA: TGTGCCAGCAGCTTGGCCCGACAGGGTCGGGAGCAGTTCTTC.

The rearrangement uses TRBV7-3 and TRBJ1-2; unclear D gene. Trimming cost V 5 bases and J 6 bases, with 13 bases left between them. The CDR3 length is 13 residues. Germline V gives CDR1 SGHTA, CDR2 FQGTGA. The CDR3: CASSPKALDGYTF. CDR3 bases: TGTGCCAGCAGCCCGAAAGCCTTGGATGGCTACACCTTC.